The subject of this entry is one T cell receptor beta chain. This sample is drawn from a study of blood T cell repertoires in COVID-19. Across the study: T cells, B-cell-depleted T cells, or PBMCs supplied cDNA or gDNA.

Germline loops: CDR1 KGHSH, CDR2 LQKENI. Trimming at V came to 3 bases and at J to 7 bases, leaving 4 bases not matched to a gene. This CDR3 comprises 14 residues. Per the study methods: Amplification from reference gene primers served as the basis for estimated nucleated cell counts. Profiling relied on immunoSEQ multiplex PCR, and the TCRdb table lists in-frame clones only, not all of them. V, J and clone size are taken as reported in that table, and D and trimming were inferred from the DNA itself. The sample includes under 250,000 clones, about 80% seen only once; the top ten take 3%. The source material was peripheral blood. The sequence was collected from a woman in her thirties who had recovered from COVID-19. The chain has TRBV18 and TRBJ1-4; 8 bases are shared with TRBD1. The CDR3 here is CASSPRGQSEKLFF. DNA of the CDR3: TGTGCCAGCTCACCCAGGGGGCAGAGTGAAAAACTGTTTTTT.